The 4 T cell receptor beta chains presented below share a single source sample, sequenced in a study of blood T cell repertoires in COVID-19. This table comes from immunoSEQ multiplex PCR, and its TCRdb copy is limited to in-frame clones, with some not included. The data show roughly 250,000 clones, with around nine tenths seen just once and 1.5% to 2% held by the top ten. The specimen sequenced was PBMCs or T cells enriched from blood (not recorded which). The receptor set was obtained from a woman between 50 and 59 years old who had recovered from COVID-19.

V and J are TRBV28 and TRBJ1-1; 8 nucleotides agree with TRBD1. V lost 6 bases and J lost 5; bases outside the gene matches: 5. Germline V gene data show CDR1 as MDHEN and CDR2 as SYDVKM. The CDR3 extends over 13 amino acids. CDR3: CASRTTGETEAFF. CDR3 sequence (DNA): TGTGCCAGCAGGACGACAGGGGAGACTGAAGCTTTCTTT.

The chain combines TRBV6-2 or TRBV6-3 with TRBJ2-5; D remains unclear. Germline V lookup: CDR1 MNHEY, CDR2 SVGEGT. There are 13 residues in the CDR3. The germline V and J ends were trimmed by 6 bases and 9 bases, with 17 bases remaining between them. The DNA for the CDR3 is TGTGCCAGCAGCCCAATGGCCGCCATGTCCCAGTACTTC. This translates into CASSPMAAMSQYF.

The chain employs TRBV2 and TRBJ1-1, with D possibly TRBD1 on 6 matching bases. This CDR3 contains 14 residues. Germline lookup yields CDR1 SNHLY and CDR2 FYNNEI. V was cut by 6 bases and J by 0 bases, with 11 bases left in between. For the CDR3, the DNA is TGTGCCAGCAGCTACACAGGGATGAACACTGAAGCTTTCTTT. The encoded protein is CASSYTGMNTEAFF.

The V and J genes are TRBV28 and TRBJ1-1, with D uncertain. Trimming removed 2 bases from V and 7 bases from J, with 5 bases in between. The CDR3 sequence is 11 residues long. CDR1 is MDHEN, CDR2 SYDVKM, per germline. CDR3 residues: CASSLTSEAFF. The CDR3 DNA reads as TGTGCCAGCAGTTTAACTAGTGAAGCTTTCTTT.